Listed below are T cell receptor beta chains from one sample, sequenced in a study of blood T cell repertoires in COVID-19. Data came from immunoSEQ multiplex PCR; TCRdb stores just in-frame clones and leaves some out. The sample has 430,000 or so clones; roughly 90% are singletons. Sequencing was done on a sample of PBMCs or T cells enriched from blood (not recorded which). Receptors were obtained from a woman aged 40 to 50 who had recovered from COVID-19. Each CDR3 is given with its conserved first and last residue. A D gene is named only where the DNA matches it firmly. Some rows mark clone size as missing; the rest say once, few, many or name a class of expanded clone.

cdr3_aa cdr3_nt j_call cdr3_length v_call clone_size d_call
CASSLRENYGYTF TGTGCCAGCAGTTTAAGAGAAAACTATGGCTACACCTTC TRBJ1-2 13 TRBV27 NA NA
CASSDQGLENYGYTF TGTGCCAGCAGTGACCAGGGCCTCGAAAACTATGGCTACACCTTC TRBJ1-2 15 TRBV25-1 NA NA
CASSLRTQDRYGYTF TGTGCCAGCAGCTTAAGGACACAGGACCGCTATGGCTACACCTTC TRBJ1-2 15 TRBV11-3 NA NA
CSVQQPPPANYGYTF TGCAGCGTTCAACAGCCGCCGCCGGCTAACTATGGCTACACCTTC TRBJ1-2 15 TRBV29-1 NA NA
CASSQRTGDGYTF TGCGCCAGCAGCCAAAGGACAGGGGATGGCTACACCTTC TRBJ1-2 13 TRBV4-3 NA TRBD1
CASSFQGIRGYTF TGTGCCAGCAGTTTCCAGGGTATACGTGGCTACACCTTC TRBJ1-2 13 TRBV6-5 NA NA
CASAAGAYNEQFF TGTGCCAGCGCGGCGGGAGCCTACAATGAGCAGTTCTTC TRBJ2-1 13 TRBV9 NA TRBD2
CASSAQGRDGGAYTF TGTGCCAGCTCCGCACAGGGCCGGGATGGCGGAGCCTACACCTTC TRBJ1-2 15 TRBV18 NA NA
CASSPQGGTAGNTIYF TGCGCCAGCAGCCCCCAGGGTGGAACTGCTGGAAACACCATATATTTT TRBJ1-3 16 TRBV5-1 NA NA
CASSLTHPGGGNSPLHF TGCGCCAGCAGCTTGACCCACCCAGGGGGCGGCAATTCACCCCTCCACTTT TRBJ1-6 17 TRBV5-1 NA TRBD1
CASSLAGVDGNNEQFF TGTGCCAGCAGCTTAGCGGGAGTAGACGGAAACAATGAGCAGTTCTTC TRBJ2-1 16 TRBV5-6 NA TRBD2
CASSSSPTTGYGYTF TGTGCCAGCAGCTCTAGCCCCACGACAGGGTATGGCTACACCTTC TRBJ1-2 15 TRBV11-1 once TRBD1
CSVEHPRTSTDTQYF TGCAGCGTTGAACATCCACGTACTAGCACAGATACGCAGTATTTT TRBJ2-3 15 TRBV29-1 NA NA
CASGWAVNQPQHF TGTGCTAGTGGATGGGCCGTCAATCAGCCCCAGCATTTT TRBJ1-5 13 TRBV12-5 NA NA
CASSPNAGDMNTEAFF TGTGCCAGCTCACCTAACGCAGGGGATATGAACACTGAAGCTTTCTTT TRBJ1-1 16 TRBV18 NA NA
CASSQTARGTGVYSNQPQHF TGCGCCAGCAGTCAAACAGCCAGGGGGACAGGGGTATATAGCAATCAGCCCCAGCATTTT TRBJ1-5 20 TRBV23-1 NA TRBD1
CASSLQDNSPLHF TGTGCCAGCAGCTTACAGGATAATTCACCCCTCCACTTT TRBJ1-6 13 TRBV11-2 NA NA
CASSQDRGDTQYF TGTGCCAGCAGCCAAGATCGGGGGGATACGCAGTATTTT TRBJ2-3 13 TRBV4-2 NA NA
CASSVQGGRTEAFF TGTGCCAGCAGCGTACAGGGAGGGAGGACTGAAGCTTTCTTT TRBJ1-1 14 TRBV2 NA NA
CASSLPVYYGYTF TGTGCCAGCAGTTTACCGGTCTACTATGGCTACACCTTC TRBJ1-2 13 TRBV27 NA NA
CASSVDAPDRGTDTQYF TGTGCCAGCAGCGTAGACGCTCCGGACAGGGGCACAGATACGCAGTATTTT TRBJ2-3 17 TRBV9 NA TRBD1
CASSLTTGKQETQYF TGTGCCAGCAGCCTTACCACAGGGAAGCAAGAGACCCAGTACTTC TRBJ2-5 15 TRBV3-1/TRBV3-2 NA NA
CASSRQPGQGASNSPLHF TGTGCCAGTAGTAGACAACCGGGACAGGGGGCATCGAATTCACCCCTCCACTTT TRBJ1-6 18 TRBV19 NA TRBD1
CASSSPYGYTF TGTGCCAGCAGTTCCCCTTATGGCTACACCTTC TRBJ1-2 11 TRBV12-3/TRBV12-4 NA NA
CAWSTGLEETQYF TGTGCCTGGAGTACAGGACTAGAAGAGACCCAGTACTTC TRBJ2-5 13 TRBV30 NA TRBD2
CASSLEPGQGRNIQYF TGTGCCAGCAGCTTAGAACCGGGACAGGGGCGGAACATTCAGTACTTC TRBJ2-4 16 TRBV11-3 NA TRBD1